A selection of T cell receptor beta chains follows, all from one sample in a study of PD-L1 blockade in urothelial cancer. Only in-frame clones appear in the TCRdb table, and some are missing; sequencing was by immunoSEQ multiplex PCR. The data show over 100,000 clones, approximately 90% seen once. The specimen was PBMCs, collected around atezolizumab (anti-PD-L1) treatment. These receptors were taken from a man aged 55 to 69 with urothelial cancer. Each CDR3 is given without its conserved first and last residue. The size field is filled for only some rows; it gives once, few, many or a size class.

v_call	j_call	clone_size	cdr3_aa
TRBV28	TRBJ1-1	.	ASSTRQGQNTEAF
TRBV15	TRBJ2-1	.	ATSRDASQGYEQF
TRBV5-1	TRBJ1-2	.	ASSLNTDKSYGYT
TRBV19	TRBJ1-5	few	ASSYPQWGGPPH
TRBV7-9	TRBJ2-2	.	ASSPGVRQRNTGELF
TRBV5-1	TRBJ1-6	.	ASSEGTGPVSPLH
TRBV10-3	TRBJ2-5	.	ATGGDEETQY
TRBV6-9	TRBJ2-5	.	ASSSWGGRGEETQY
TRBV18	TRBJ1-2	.	ASSPTISTYGYT
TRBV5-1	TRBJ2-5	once	ASSLGAEETQY
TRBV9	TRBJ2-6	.	ASSGRTGNRLVSGANVLT
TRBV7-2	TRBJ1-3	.	ASSLGTYGNTIY
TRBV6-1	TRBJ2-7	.	ASSPGQGPRYEQY
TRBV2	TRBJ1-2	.	ASSERQGGDGGYT
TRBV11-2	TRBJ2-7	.	ASSSTGTASYEQY
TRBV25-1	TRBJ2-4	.	ASRTDKNIQY
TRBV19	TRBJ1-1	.	ASSIDSDTEAF
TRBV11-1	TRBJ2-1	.	ASSLRAGVYNEQF
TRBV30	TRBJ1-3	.	AWRVPGPNTIY
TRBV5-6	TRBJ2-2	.	ASSIVSPNTGELF
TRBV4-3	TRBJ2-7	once	ASSQAQGAREQY
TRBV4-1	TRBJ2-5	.	ASSQVFWREAQETQY
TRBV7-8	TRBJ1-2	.	ASSLDRGNYGYT
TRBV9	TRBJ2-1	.	ASSVGGGLAGEGNEQF
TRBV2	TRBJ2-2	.	ASNVQGTPNTGELF
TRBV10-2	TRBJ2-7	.	ASRGTSGVRAYEQY
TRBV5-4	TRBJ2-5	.	ASSQNLRERETQY
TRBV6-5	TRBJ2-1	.	ASSSGTQIGERRF
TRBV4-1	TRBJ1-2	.	ASSHEDSLYGYT
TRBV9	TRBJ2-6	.	ASSVSSGRSGANVLT
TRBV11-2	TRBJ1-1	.	ASSFDRSRGTEAF
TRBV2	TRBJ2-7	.	ASSTGQRSYEQY
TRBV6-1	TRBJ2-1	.	ASRGVGSEQF
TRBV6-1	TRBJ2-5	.	ASNFWAGDQY
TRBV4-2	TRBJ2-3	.	ASSRTPGLAGVKDTQY
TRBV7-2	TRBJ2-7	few	ASSFTGVNEQY
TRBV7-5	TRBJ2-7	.	VRSWPTGISYEQY
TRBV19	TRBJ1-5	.	ASSTRQGRDQPQH
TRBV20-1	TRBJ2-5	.	SVLALETQY
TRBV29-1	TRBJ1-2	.	SGGDSRYGYT